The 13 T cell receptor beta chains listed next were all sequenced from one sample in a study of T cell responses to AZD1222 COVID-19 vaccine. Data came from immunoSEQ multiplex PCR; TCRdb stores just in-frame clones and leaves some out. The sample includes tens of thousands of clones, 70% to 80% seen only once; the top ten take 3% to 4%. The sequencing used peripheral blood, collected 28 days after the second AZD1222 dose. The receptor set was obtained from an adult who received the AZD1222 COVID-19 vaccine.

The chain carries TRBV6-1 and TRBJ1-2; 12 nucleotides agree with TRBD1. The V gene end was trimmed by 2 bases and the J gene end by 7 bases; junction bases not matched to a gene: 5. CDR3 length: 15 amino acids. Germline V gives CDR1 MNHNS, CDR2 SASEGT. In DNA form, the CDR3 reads TGTGCCAGCAGTGAACCGGGACAGGGGGCTGGTGGCTACACCTTC. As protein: CASSEPGQGAGGYTF.

This CDR3 is CASSPTGEDSPLHF. CDR3 bases: TGTGCCAGCAGCCCGACAGGGGAGGATTCACCCCTCCACTTT. The V call is TRBV6-5, the J call TRBJ1-6; 8 bases are a match to TRBD1. The CDR3 sequence is 14 residues long. The germline V gene encodes CDR1 MNHEY and CDR2 SVGAGI. The trim removed 6 bases at V and 8 bases at J, leaving 6 bases unmatched.

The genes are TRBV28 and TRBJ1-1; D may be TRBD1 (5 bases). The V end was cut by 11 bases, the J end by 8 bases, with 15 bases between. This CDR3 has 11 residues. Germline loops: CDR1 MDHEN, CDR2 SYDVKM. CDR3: CALVTASEAFF. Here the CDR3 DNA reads TGTGCCCTGGTGACAGCTTCCGAAGCTTTCTTT.

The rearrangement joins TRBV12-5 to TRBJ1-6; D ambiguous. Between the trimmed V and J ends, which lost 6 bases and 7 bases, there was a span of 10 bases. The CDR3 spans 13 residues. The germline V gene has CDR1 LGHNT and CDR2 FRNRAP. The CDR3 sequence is CASGRAENSPLHF. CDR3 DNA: TGTGCTAGTGGGAGAGCAGAAAATTCACCCCTCCACTTT.

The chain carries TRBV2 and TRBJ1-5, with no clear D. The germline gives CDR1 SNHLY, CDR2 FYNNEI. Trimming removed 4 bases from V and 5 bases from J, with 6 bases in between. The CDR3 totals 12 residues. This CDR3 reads CASSGGDQPQHF. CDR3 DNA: TGTGCCAGCAGTGGGGGTGATCAGCCCCAGCATTTT. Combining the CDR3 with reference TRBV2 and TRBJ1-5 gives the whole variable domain EPEVTQTPSHQVTQMGQEVILRCVPISNHLYFYWYRQILGQKVEFLVSFYNNEISEKSEIFDDQFSVERPDGSNFTLKIRSTKLEDSAMYFCASSGGDQPQHFGDGTRLSIL.

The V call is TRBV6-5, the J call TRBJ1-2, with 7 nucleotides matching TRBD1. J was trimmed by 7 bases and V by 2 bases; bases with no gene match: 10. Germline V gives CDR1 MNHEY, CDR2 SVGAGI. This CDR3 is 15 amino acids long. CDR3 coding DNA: TGTGCCAGCAGTTACAGGGTAGACAGGGATGGTGGCTACACCTTC. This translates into CASSYRVDRDGGYTF.

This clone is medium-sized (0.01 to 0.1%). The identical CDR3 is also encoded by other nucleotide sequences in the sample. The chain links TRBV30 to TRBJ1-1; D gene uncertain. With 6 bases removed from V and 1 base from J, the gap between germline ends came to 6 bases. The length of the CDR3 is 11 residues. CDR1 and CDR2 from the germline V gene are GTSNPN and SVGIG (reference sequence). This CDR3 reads CACERNTEAFF. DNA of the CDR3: TGTGCCTGCGAAAGGAACACTGAAGCTTTCTTT.

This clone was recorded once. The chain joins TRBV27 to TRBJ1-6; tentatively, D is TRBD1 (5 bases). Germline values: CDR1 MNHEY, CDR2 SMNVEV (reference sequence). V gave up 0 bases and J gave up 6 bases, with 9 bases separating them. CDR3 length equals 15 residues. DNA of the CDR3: TGTGCCAGCAGTTTATCGGTGGGGGTTAATTCACCCCTCCACTTT. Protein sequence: CASSLSVGVNSPLHF.

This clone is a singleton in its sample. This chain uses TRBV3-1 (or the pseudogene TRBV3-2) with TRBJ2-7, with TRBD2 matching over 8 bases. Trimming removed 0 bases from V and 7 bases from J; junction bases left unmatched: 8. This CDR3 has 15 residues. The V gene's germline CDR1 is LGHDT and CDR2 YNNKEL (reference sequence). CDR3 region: CASSQDYGGGREQYF. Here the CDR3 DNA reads TGTGCCAGCAGCCAAGATTACGGGGGGGGCCGGGAGCAGTACTTC.

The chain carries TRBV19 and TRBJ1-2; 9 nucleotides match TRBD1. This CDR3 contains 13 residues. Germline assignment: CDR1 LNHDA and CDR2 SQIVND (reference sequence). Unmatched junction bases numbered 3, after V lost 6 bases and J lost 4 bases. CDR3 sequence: CASRRTGVYGYTF. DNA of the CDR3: TGTGCCAGTAGAAGGACAGGGGTCTATGGCTACACCTTC.

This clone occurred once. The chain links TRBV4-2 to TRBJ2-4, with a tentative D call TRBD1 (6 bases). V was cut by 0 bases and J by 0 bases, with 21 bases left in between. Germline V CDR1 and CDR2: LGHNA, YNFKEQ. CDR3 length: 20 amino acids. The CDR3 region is CASSQDQDRRHSLAKNIQYF. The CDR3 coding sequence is TGTGCCAGCAGCCAAGATCAGGACAGACGACATAGTTTAGCCAAAAACATTCAGTACTTC.

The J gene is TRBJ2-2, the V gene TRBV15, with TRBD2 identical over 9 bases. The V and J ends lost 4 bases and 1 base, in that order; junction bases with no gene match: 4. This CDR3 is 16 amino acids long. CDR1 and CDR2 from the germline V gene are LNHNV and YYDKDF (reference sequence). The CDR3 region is CATSTRTSVNTGELFF. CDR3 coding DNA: TGTGCCACCAGCACCAGGACTAGCGTGAACACCGGGGAGCTGTTTTTT. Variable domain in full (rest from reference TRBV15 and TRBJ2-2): DAMVIQNPRYQVTQFGKPVTLSCSQTLNHNVMYWYQQKSSQAPKLLFHYYDKDFNNEADTPDNFQSRRPNTSFCFLDIRSPGLGDTAMYLCATSTRTSVNTGELFFGEGSRLTVL.

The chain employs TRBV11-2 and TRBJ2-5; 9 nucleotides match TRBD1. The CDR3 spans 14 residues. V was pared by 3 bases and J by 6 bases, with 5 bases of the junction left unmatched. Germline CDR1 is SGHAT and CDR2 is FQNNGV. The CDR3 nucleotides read TGTGCCAGCAGCTTTCACAGGGGGCAGAAGACCCAGTACTTC. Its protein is CASSFHRGQKTQYF.